What follows are 19 T cell receptor beta chains derived from one specimen sequenced in a study of OX40 agonist ivuxolimab in advanced cancers. Produced via immunoSEQ multiplex PCR; TCRdb's table is partial and in-frame only. The sample comprises tens of thousands of clones, approximately 91% of which are singletons, and 0.3% rests with the top ten. The sample in question was CD4+ or CD8+ T cells sorted from blood, obtained in a trial of the OX40 agonist ivuxolimab. These receptors all stem from an adult with an advanced solid tumor such as melanoma, head and neck, liver or kidney cancer.

The V and J genes are TRBV27 and TRBJ1-1; the D is unclear. Deletions cut 7 bases from V and 6 bases from J, with 3 bases between. Germline V lookup: CDR1 MNHEY, CDR2 SMNVEV (reference sequence). The CDR3 runs to 9 residues. CDR3 DNA: TGTGCCAGCAAGTCTGAAGCTTTCTTT. Translated: CASKSEAFF.

J is TRBJ2-5 and V is TRBV18; D ambiguous. V was cut by 0 bases and J by 4 bases, with 6 bases left in between. CDR1 is KGHSH and CDR2 is LQKENI in the germline V gene. This CDR3 is built from 13 residues. The DNA for the CDR3 is TGTGCCAGCTCACCACCCCTTCGAGAGACCCAGTACTTC. Its protein is CASSPPLRETQYF. Full variable domain (remainder filled in from reference TRBV18 and TRBJ2-5): NAGVMQNPRHLVRRRGQEARLRCSPMKGHSHVYWYRQLPEEGLKFMVYLQKENIIDESGMPKERFSAEFPKEGPSILRIQQVVRGDSAAYFCASSPPLRETQYFGPGTRLLVL.

The chain uses TRBV7-2 and TRBJ2-3; TRBD2 matches 11 bases. The trim removed 6 bases at V and 7 bases at J, leaving 9 bases unmatched. Germline V gene sequence: CDR1 SGHTA, CDR2 FQGNSA. The CDR3 is 15 residues long. CDR3 DNA sequence: TGTGCCAGCAGACATTTAGCGGGAGGGCCAAATACGCAGTATTTT. Protein product: CASRHLAGGPNTQYF.

The chain recombines TRBV6-6 with TRBJ1-5; D call uncertain. From germline, CDR1 is MNHNY and CDR2 SVGAGI (reference sequence). The ends were cut back, 2 bases at V and 5 bases at J, with 13 bases in the middle. This CDR3 has 15 residues. The CDR3 loop is CASSYDWEGDQPQHF. The CDR3 DNA is TGTGCCAGCAGTTACGACTGGGAGGGCGATCAGCCCCAGCATTTT.

The gene calls are TRBV7-3 and TRBJ1-6; weak D call: TRBD1 (5 bases). The CDR3 extends over 16 amino acids. The ends were cut back, 2 bases at V and 9 bases at J, with 17 bases in the middle. CDR1 and CDR2 (germline): SGHTA, FQGTGA. The CDR3 DNA reads TGTGCCAGCAGCTTAGGGGGACGGGCCATGGGTTCACCCCTCCACTTT. Translating gives CASSLGGRAMGSPLHF.

The chain is built from TRBV7-9 and TRBJ1-1; 8 bases are shared with TRBD1. Germline-derived CDR1 and CDR2 are SEHNR and FQNEAQ (reference sequence). Trimming took 1 base from V and 5 from J; bases not matched to a gene: 6. The CDR3 is 15 residues long. CDR3 sequence (DNA): TGTGCCAGCAGCTTAGGACAGGGGCTAAGGACTGAAGCTTTCTTT. Its translation is CASSLGQGLRTEAFF.

This sequence joins TRBV5-1 and TRBJ1-1, with D possibly being TRBD1 (5 bases). This CDR3 contains 16 residues. Trimming removed 3 bases from V and 1 base from J, with 16 bases in between. The V gene's germline CDR1 is SGHRS and CDR2 YFSETQ. CDR3 loop: CASSSLRQSRNTEAFF. The CDR3 region has the DNA TGCGCCAGCAGCTCTCTCCGACAGAGCAGGAACACTGAAGCTTTCTTT.

The chain carries TRBV15 and TRBJ2-1, with D tentatively TRBD1 or TRBD2 (6 bases each). Per germline, CDR1 LNHNV and CDR2 YYDKDF (reference sequence). This CDR3 comprises 20 residues. With 0 bases removed from V and 7 bases from J, the gap between germline ends came to 28 bases. CDR3 in DNA: TGTGCCACCAGCAGAGATCACCCCCGATTGGGGGGTAGGGGGTCGAATGAGCAGTTCTTC. The encoded protein is CATSRDHPRLGGRGSNEQFF.

V is TRBV30 and J is TRBJ2-5; 13 nucleotides align to TRBD2. CDR1 GTSNPN and CDR2 SVGIG come from the germline V gene (reference sequence). Losses at the gene ends were 4 bases for V and 4 bases for J; bases not matched to a gene: 6. The CDR3 has 15 amino acids. CDR3 protein: CAWTPGLAGAETQYF. The CDR3 nucleotides read TGTGCCTGGACCCCAGGACTAGCGGGAGCAGAGACCCAGTACTTC.

This chain uses TRBV5-1 with TRBJ1-1; 7 nucleotides match TRBD1. The V gene's germline CDR1 is SGHRS and CDR2 YFSETQ. CDR3 length: 17 amino acids. V lost 4 bases to trimming and J lost 1 base; unmatched junction nucleotides: 13. The CDR3 spells CASSADSGQAENTEAFF. The CDR3, as DNA: TGCGCCAGCAGCGCTGACAGCGGACAGGCCGAGAACACTGAAGCTTTCTTT.

The chain uses TRBV18 and TRBJ1-5; perhaps TRBD1 as D (5 bases). Deletions cut 3 bases from V and 5 bases from J, with 11 bases between. Germline CDR1 KGHSH, CDR2 LQKENI. CDR3 length equals 14 residues. CDR3 sequence (DNA): TGTGCCAGCTCACCCCCAGGGAACGATCAGCCCCAGCATTTT. It translates to CASSPPGNDQPQHF.

This chain joins TRBV5-1 and TRBJ2-4; 10 bases fit TRBD2. This CDR3 contains 16 residues. V lost 4 bases and J lost 6; bases outside the gene matches: 10. CDR1 is SGHRS, CDR2 YFSETQ, per germline. DNA for the CDR3: TGCGCCAGCAGCCAAAGAGCGGGAGGGCCACGAAACATTCAGTACTTC. Protein sequence: CASSQRAGGPRNIQYF.

The rearrangement links TRBV5-1 to TRBJ2-3; D is perhaps TRBD2 (6 bases). V was clipped by 3 bases and J by 0 bases, with 14 bases between them. CDR3 length equals 16 residues. Germline V CDR1 and CDR2: SGHRS, YFSETQ. The CDR3 spells CASSWGLLLSTDTQYF. The DNA of the CDR3 is TGCGCCAGCAGCTGGGGACTCCTCCTAAGCACAGATACGCAGTATTTT.

The rearrangement uses TRBV5-1 and TRBJ2-2; 7 bases agree with TRBD1. V shed 4 bases, J shed 2 bases, and the junction held 8 bases outside the gene matches. Germline V gene data show CDR1 as SGHRS and CDR2 as YFSETQ. This CDR3 is built from 16 residues. CDR3 in amino acids: CASSPLRGQNTGELFF. In DNA form, the CDR3 reads TGCGCCAGCAGCCCCCTTAGGGGGCAAAACACCGGGGAGCTGTTTTTT.

The V and J genes are TRBV6-1 and TRBJ2-7, with 12 bases identical to TRBD2. The germline V gene encodes CDR1 MNHNS and CDR2 SASEGT. The J segment lost 2 bases and the V segment lost 1 base, leaving 3 bases of the junction unmatched. The CDR3 runs 16 residues. The CDR3 is CASSEGLAGDPYEQYF. CDR3 DNA sequence: TGTGCCAGCAGTGAAGGACTAGCGGGAGACCCCTACGAGCAGTACTTC.

V gene TRBV15 combines with J gene TRBJ2-7; TRBD1 agrees at 11 bases. The CDR3 is made up of 14 amino acids. CDR1 and CDR2 (germline): LNHNV, YYDKDF (reference sequence). V shed 0 bases and J 8 bases; nucleotides not matched to a gene: 3. The CDR3 protein is CATSRDQDRGQQYF. In nucleotides, the CDR3 is TGTGCCACCAGCAGAGATCAGGACAGGGGGCAGCAGTACTTC.

This chain links TRBV2 with TRBJ1-1; TRBD1 agrees at 8 bases. This CDR3 is 16 amino acids long. The trim removed 6 bases at V and 0 bases at J, leaving 9 bases unmatched. The germline gives CDR1 SNHLY, CDR2 FYNNEI. CDR3 residues: CASRADRGRMNTEAFF. The CDR3 region has the DNA TGTGCCAGCAGAGCAGACAGGGGAAGGATGAACACTGAAGCTTTCTTT.

The chain uses TRBV5-4 and TRBJ2-2; the D is unclear. The V end was cut by 2 bases, the J end by 1 base, with 6 bases between. CDR3 size: 14 residues. Germline V gene sequence: CDR1 SGHNT, CDR2 YYREEE (reference sequence). CDR3 DNA: TGTGCCAGCAGCTTAGGCGGGAACACCGGGGAGCTGTTTTTT. Protein product: CASSLGGNTGELFF.

This clone was observed a single time. This sequence joins TRBV14 and TRBJ2-7; 7 nucleotides line up with TRBD2. The V gene end was trimmed by 4 bases and the J gene end by 3 bases; junction bases not matched to a gene: 12. CDR1 SGHDN and CDR2 FVKESK come from the germline V gene. CDR3 length: 16 amino acids. CDR3 region: CASSPLPASGNYEQYF. Written as DNA, the CDR3 is TGTGCCAGCAGCCCTCTTCCGGCTAGCGGAAACTACGAGCAGTACTTC.